These 24 T cell receptor beta chains were all obtained from the same sample, sequenced in a study of OX40 agonist ivuxolimab in advanced cancers. Libraries were prepared by immunoSEQ multiplex PCR; TCRdb keeps only in-frame clonotypes and omits some of them. The sample records under 85,000 clones, 80% to 90% being singletons. Material: CD4+ or CD8+ T cells sorted from blood, obtained in a trial of the OX40 agonist ivuxolimab. The receptors derive from an adult with an advanced solid tumor such as melanoma, head and neck, liver or kidney cancer.

The chain links TRBV7-7 to TRBJ2-2; no definite D call. The CDR3 totals 16 residues. CDR1 and CDR2 (germline): SSHAT, FNYEAQ (reference sequence). Trimming shortened V by 1 base and J by 1 base, and 10 bases separated the two germline ends. DNA for the CDR3: TGTGCCAGCAGCTTAGGCCGGACGGGGAACACCGGGGAGCTGTTTTTT. Translating it yields CASSLGRTGNTGELFF.

J is TRBJ2-1 and V is TRBV27; TRBD1 is a possible D gene (6 bases). This CDR3 spans 15 amino acids. The germline V gene encodes CDR1 MNHEY and CDR2 SMNVEV (reference sequence). V was clipped by 5 bases and J by 6 bases, with 17 bases between them. The DNA of the CDR3 is TGTGCCAGCAGTAATCCGGGACACGGACCCAATGAGCAGTTCTTC. Its protein is CASSNPGHGPNEQFF.

V and J are TRBV2 and TRBJ2-7; D call uncertain. The V and J ends lost 8 bases and 4 bases respectively, with 9 bases between them. The CDR3 runs 11 residues. Germline V gives CDR1 SNHLY, CDR2 FYNNEI. The CDR3 is CASGREYEQYF. DNA of the CDR3: TGTGCCAGCGGCCGAGAGTACGAGCAGTACTTC.

The V gene is TRBV11-3, the J gene TRBJ2-2; 7 bases align to TRBD1. Trimming took 2 bases from V and 6 from J; bases not matched to a gene: 0. Germline CDR1 reads SGHNT; CDR2 reads YENEEA. The length of the CDR3 is 13 residues. In nucleotides, the CDR3 is TGTGCCAGCAGCTTAACAGGGGCCGGGGAGCTGTTTTTT. Protein: CASSLTGAGELFF. Together with reference TRBV11-3 and TRBJ2-2, the CDR3 gives the full variable domain: EAGVVQSPRYKIIEKKQPVAFWCNPISGHNTLYWYLQNLGQGPELLIRYENEEAVDDSQLPKDRFSAERLKGVDSTLKIQPAELGDSAVYLCASSLTGAGELFFGEGSRLTVL.

This chain joins TRBV21-1 and TRBJ2-1; the DNA was not used to check the table's D call, TRBD2. TRBV21-1 is noted as a pseudogene. The CDR3 runs 13 residues. The CDR3 region is CASSTSPRDEQFF. As DNA, the CDR3 is TGTGCCAGCAGCACTAGCCCGCGCGATGAGCAGTTCTTC.

The chain recombines TRBV18 with TRBJ2-3, with no clear D. V lost 4 bases, J lost 4 bases, and 12 bases lay in between. This CDR3 comprises 14 residues. Looked up from germline, CDR1 is KGHSH and CDR2 is LQKENI. The CDR3 region is CASSLDRSSDTQYF. The DNA of the CDR3 is TGTGCCAGCTCACTGGACCGGAGCTCAGATACGCAGTATTTT.

V is TRBV6-6 and J is TRBJ2-3; D gene uncertain. This CDR3 comprises 11 residues. CDR1 is MNHNY and CDR2 is SVGAGI in the germline V gene (reference sequence). The V and J ends lost 6 bases and 9 bases respectively, with 10 bases between them. CDR3 loop: CASRVSRTQYF. The CDR3, as DNA: TGTGCCAGCAGAGTCTCCCGAACGCAGTATTTT.

The chain combines TRBV30 with TRBJ2-7, with TRBD1 identical over 10 bases. CDR1 and CDR2 from the germline V gene are GTSNPN and SVGIG (reference sequence). The length of the CDR3 is 14 residues. V gave up 2 bases and J gave up 1 base; unmatched junction bases: 2. This chain's CDR3 is CAWSPGQGSYEQYF. CDR3 DNA sequence: TGTGCCTGGAGTCCGGGACAGGGGTCCTACGAGCAGTACTTC.

The J gene is TRBJ2-7, the V gene TRBV7-2; no firm D call. The CDR3 is 16 residues long. Looked up from germline, CDR1 is SGHTA and CDR2 is FQGNSA. V gave up 3 bases and J gave up 3 bases, with 18 bases separating them. The CDR3 DNA reads as TGTGCCAGCAGCTTCTATCGATGGCCGACGGTCTACGAGCAGTACTTC. Protein product: CASSFYRWPTVYEQYF.

The V call is TRBV6-1, the J call TRBJ1-5; possible D gene TRBD1, 5 bases. With 2 bases removed from V and 6 bases from J, the gap between germline ends came to 14 bases. CDR3 length equals 15 residues. Germline V gives CDR1 MNHNS, CDR2 SASEGT. The CDR3 bases are TGTGCCAGCAGTGAATACCCACGGCAGGGTCAGCCCCAGCATTTT. This encodes CASSEYPRQGQPQHF.

The rearrangement uses TRBV14 and TRBJ2-1; no definite D call. The germline V gene encodes CDR1 SGHDN and CDR2 FVKESK. The CDR3 length is 14 residues. V was clipped by 0 bases and J by 7 bases, with 10 bases between them. The DNA of the CDR3 is TGTGCCAGCAGCCAAGATGGGCTTAGGAATGAGCAGTTCTTC. This codes for CASSQDGLRNEQFF. Supplemented by reference TRBV14 and TRBJ2-1, the full variable domain reads EAGVTQFPSHSVIEKGQTVTLRCDPISGHDNLYWYRRVMGKEIKFLLHFVKESKQDESGMPNNRFLAERTGGTYSTLKVQPAELEDSGVYFCASSQDGLRNEQFFGPGTRLTVL.

This sequence joins TRBV6-1 and TRBJ2-5, with 9 bases matching TRBD1. This CDR3 region has 13 residues. V shed 6 bases and J 7 bases; nucleotides not matched to a gene: 6. Germline CDR1 reads MNHNS; CDR2 reads SASEGT. The CDR3 region is CASRTGGLGTQYF. The CDR3 nucleotides are TGTGCCAGCAGGACAGGGGGACTGGGGACCCAGTACTTC.

The rearrangement uses TRBV5-5 and TRBJ2-2; D unresolved. V gave up 7 bases and J gave up 4 bases, with 14 bases separating them. Germline loops: CDR1 SGHKS, CDR2 YYEKEE (reference sequence). This CDR3 is built from 14 residues. Here the CDR3 DNA reads TGTGCCAGCTTTAGCAGGTGGAGCACCGGGGAGCTGTTTTTT. Encoded protein: CASFSRWSTGELFF. Full variable domain (outside the CDR3, taken from reference TRBV5-5 and TRBJ2-2): DAGVTQSPTHLIKTRGQQVTLRCSPISGHKSVSWYQQVLGQGPQFIFQYYEKEERGRGNFPDRFSARQFPNYSSELNVNALLLGDSALYLCASFSRWSTGELFFGEGSRLTVL.

This clone was picked up one time. The J gene is TRBJ1-2, the V gene TRBV4-2; tentative D call: TRBD1 (5 bases). This CDR3 contains 15 residues. V dropped 4 bases and J dropped 3 bases, with 15 bases sitting between them. Germline CDR1 and CDR2: LGHNA and YNFKEQ. The CDR3 loop is CASSPGSPGDYGYTF. The DNA for the CDR3 is TGTGCCAGCAGCCCGGGGTCCCCGGGGGACTATGGCTACACCTTC.

This chain links TRBV6-5 with TRBJ1-6; TRBD1 matches 9 bases. The V gene end was trimmed by 5 bases and the J gene end by 9 bases; junction bases not matched to a gene: 8. Germline V CDR1 and CDR2: MNHEY, SVGAGI. The CDR3 covers 15 residues. CDR3 loop: CASSPPGQGISPLHF. CDR3 bases: TGTGCCAGCAGTCCCCCGGGACAGGGAATTTCACCCCTCCACTTT.

This chain uses TRBV2 with TRBJ1-4, with TRBD1 identical over 7 bases. CDR3 size: 15 residues. Germline loops: CDR1 SNHLY, CDR2 FYNNEI. The trim removed 4 bases at V and 8 bases at J, leaving 10 bases unmatched. This CDR3 is CASSVDHRGIEKLFF. DNA of the CDR3: TGTGCCAGCAGTGTCGACCACAGGGGAATCGAAAAACTGTTTTTT.

The chain uses TRBV7-2 and TRBJ2-3; 9 bases agree with TRBD1. Germline trimming cut 6 bases from V and 4 bases from J; bases unmatched to any gene: 8. The CDR3 sequence is 15 residues long. The germline V gene encodes CDR1 SGHTA and CDR2 FQGNSA. The CDR3 nucleotides read TGTGCCAGCAGTTCGGACAGGGGCCCGGCAGATACGCAGTATTTT. Residues: CASSSDRGPADTQYF.

The CDR3 spells CASSRRGQPSSGNTIYF. The CDR3 DNA reads TGTGCCAGTAGTCGACGAGGGCAGCCGAGCTCTGGAAACACCATATATTTT. The chain combines TRBV19 with TRBJ1-3; D is ambiguous. Germline V gene lookup returns CDR1 LNHDA and CDR2 SQIVND (reference sequence). CDR3 length: 17 residues. V gave up 5 bases and J gave up 0 bases, with 17 bases separating them. The full variable domain, rest sourced from reference TRBV19 and TRBJ1-3, is DGGITQSPKYLFRKEGQNVTLSCEQNLNHDAMYWYRQDPGQGLRLIYYSQIVNDFQKGDIAEGYSVSREKKESFPLTVTSAQKNPTAFYLCASSRRGQPSSGNTIYFGEGSWLTVV.

V and J are TRBV19 and TRBJ1-2, with 7 bases that match TRBD1. CDR3 length equals 15 residues. Looked up from germline, CDR1 is LNHDA and CDR2 is SQIVND (reference sequence). V shed 0 bases and J 5 bases; nucleotides not matched to a gene: 6. CDR3 nucleotide sequence: TGTGCCAGTAGTATAGACCAGACAGGGAAATATGGCTACACCTTC. Amino acid sequence: CASSIDQTGKYGYTF.

This clone was recorded a few times. This chain uses TRBV6-1 with TRBJ2-3; D is unclear. This CDR3 spans 15 amino acids. Germline CDR1 MNHNS, CDR2 SASEGT. V gave up 2 bases and J gave up 0 bases, with 9 bases separating them. CDR3 nucleotide sequence: TGTGCCAGCAGTGAAAGACGCCCCAGCACAGATACGCAGTATTTT. It specifies CASSERRPSTDTQYF.

Worth noting for this clone: The sample has other DNA sequences that encode this CDR3 too. V and J are TRBV5-1 and TRBJ1-1; D is ambiguous. V was trimmed by 2 bases and J by 4 bases, leaving 12 bases between them. Germline V CDR1 and CDR2: SGHRS, YFSETQ. The CDR3 has 14 amino acids. The CDR3 DNA reads TGCGCCAGCAGCTTAGCAGGCGGAGGCACTGAAGCTTTCTTT. Translation: CASSLAGGGTEAFF. Full variable domain (outside the CDR3, taken from reference TRBV5-1 and TRBJ1-1): KAGVTQTPRYLIKTRGQQVTLSCSPISGHRSVSWYQQTPGQGLQFLFEYFSETQRNKGNFPGRFSGRQFSNSRSEMNVSTLELGDSALYLCASSLAGGGTEAFFGQGTRLTVV.

This chain uses TRBV4-2 with TRBJ1-2; D gene uncertain. V dropped 1 base and J dropped 8 bases, with 14 bases sitting between them. Germline V lookup: CDR1 LGHNA, CDR2 YNFKEQ. This CDR3 has 14 residues. CDR3 protein: CASSQGTGIKGYTF. The CDR3, as DNA: TGTGCCAGCAGCCAAGGGACGGGAATTAAAGGCTACACCTTC.

The chain joins TRBV29-1 to TRBJ1-1, with D possibly being TRBD1 (5 bases). Germline loops: CDR1 SQVTM, CDR2 ANQGSEA. There are 14 residues in the CDR3. V lost 4 bases, J lost 1 base, and 13 bases lay in between. Here the CDR3 reads CSVASAGTNTEAFF. CDR3 nucleotides: TGCAGCGTTGCCTCAGCAGGGACGAACACTGAAGCTTTCTTT.

The chain carries TRBV6-5 and TRBJ1-2, with 7 positions matching TRBD1. CDR3 length: 14 residues. The V gene end was trimmed by 1 base and the J gene end by 1 base; junction bases not matched to a gene: 0. The germline V gene has CDR1 MNHEY and CDR2 SVGAGI. DNA of the CDR3: TGTGCCAGCAGTTACTGGGACAGTAACTATGGCTACACCTTC. This codes for CASSYWDSNYGYTF.